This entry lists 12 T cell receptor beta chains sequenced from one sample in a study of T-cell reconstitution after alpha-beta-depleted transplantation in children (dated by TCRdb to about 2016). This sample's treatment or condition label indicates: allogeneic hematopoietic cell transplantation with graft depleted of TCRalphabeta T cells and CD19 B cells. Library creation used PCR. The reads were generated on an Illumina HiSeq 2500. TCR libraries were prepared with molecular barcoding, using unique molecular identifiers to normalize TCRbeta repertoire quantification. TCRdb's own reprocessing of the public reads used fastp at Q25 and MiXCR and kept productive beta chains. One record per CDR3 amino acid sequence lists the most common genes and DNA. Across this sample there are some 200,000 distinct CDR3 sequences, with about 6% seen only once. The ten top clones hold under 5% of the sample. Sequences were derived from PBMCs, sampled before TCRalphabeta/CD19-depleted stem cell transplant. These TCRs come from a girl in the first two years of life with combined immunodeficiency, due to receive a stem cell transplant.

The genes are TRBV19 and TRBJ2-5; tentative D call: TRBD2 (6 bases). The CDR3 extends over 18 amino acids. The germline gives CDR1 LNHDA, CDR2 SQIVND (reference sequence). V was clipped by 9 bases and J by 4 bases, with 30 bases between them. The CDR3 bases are TGTGCCAGGGGCCTTCGGATATGGCGGGGAGAAAGGATAGAGACCCAGTACTTC. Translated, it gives CARGLRIWRGERIETQYF.

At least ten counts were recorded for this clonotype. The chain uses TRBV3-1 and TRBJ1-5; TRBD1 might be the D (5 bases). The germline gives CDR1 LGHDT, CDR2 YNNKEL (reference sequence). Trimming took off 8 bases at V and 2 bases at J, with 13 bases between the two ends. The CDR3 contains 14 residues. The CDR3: CASDSGWGNQPQHF. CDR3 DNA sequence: TGTGCCAGCGACAGCGGGTGGGGCAATCAGCCCCAGCATTTT.

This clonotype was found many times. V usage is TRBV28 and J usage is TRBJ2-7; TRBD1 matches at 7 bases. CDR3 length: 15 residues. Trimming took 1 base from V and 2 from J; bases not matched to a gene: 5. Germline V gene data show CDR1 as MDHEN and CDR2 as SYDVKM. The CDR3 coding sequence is TGTGCCAGCAGTTTATTGGACAGGTCTCCCTACGAGCAGTACTTC. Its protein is CASSLLDRSPYEQYF.

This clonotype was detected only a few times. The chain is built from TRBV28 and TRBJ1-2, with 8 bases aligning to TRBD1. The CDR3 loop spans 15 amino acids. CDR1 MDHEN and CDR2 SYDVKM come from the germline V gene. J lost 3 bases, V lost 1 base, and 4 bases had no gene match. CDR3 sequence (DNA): TGTGCCAGCAGTTTATCGACAGGGGCCTACTATGGCTACACCTTC. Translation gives CASSLSTGAYYGYTF.

The CDR3 nucleotides read TGTGCCAGCAGTTTACCGGGAACAAATTACAATGAGCAGTTCTTC. Translated, it gives CASSLPGTNYNEQFF. The rearrangement uses TRBV12-3 or TRBV12-4 and TRBJ2-1; TRBD2 is a possible D gene (5 bases). V was shortened by 2 bases and J by 4 bases, with 12 bases between the two germline ends. The CDR3 has 15 amino acids.

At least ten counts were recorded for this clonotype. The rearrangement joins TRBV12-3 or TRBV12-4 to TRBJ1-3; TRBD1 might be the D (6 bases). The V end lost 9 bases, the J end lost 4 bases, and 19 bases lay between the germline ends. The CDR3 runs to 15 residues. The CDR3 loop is CASHHTRTVGNTIYF. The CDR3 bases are TGTGCCAGTCACCATACAAGGACAGTCGGAAACACCATATATTTT.

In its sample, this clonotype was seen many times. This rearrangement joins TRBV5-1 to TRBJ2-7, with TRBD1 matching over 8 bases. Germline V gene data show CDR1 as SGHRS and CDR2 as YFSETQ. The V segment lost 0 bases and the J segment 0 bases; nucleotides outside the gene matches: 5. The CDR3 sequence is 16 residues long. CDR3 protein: CASSLADRGYSYEQYF. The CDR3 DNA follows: TGCGCCAGCAGCTTGGCCGACAGGGGCTACTCCTACGAGCAGTACTTC.

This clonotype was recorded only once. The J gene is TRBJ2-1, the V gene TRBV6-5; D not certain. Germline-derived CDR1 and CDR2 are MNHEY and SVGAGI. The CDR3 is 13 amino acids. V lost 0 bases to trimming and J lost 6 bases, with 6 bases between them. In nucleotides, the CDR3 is TGTGCCAGCAGTTACTCGCGCAGCAATGAGCAGTTCTTC. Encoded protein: CASSYSRSNEQFF.

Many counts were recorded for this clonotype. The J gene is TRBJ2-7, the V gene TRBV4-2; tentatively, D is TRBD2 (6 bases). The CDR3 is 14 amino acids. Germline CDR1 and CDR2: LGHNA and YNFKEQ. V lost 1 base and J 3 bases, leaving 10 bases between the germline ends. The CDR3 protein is CASSQGRVGYEQYF. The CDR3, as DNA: TGTGCCAGCAGCCAAGGGAGGGTGGGCTACGAGCAGTACTTC.

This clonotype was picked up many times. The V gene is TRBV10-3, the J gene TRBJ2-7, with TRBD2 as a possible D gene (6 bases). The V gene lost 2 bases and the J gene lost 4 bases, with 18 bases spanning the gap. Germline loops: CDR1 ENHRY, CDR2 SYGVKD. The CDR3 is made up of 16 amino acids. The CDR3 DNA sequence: TGTGCCATCAGTGAGCCACACTCAGGTGGGGGGTACGAGCAGTACTTC. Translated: CAISEPHSGGGYEQYF.

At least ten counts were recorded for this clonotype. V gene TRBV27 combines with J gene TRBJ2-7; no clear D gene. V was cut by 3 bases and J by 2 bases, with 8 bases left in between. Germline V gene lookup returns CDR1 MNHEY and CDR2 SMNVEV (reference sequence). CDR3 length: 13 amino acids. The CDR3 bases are TGTGCCAGCAGTTTGGGCAGGCCCTACGAGCAGTACTTC. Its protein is CASSLGRPYEQYF.

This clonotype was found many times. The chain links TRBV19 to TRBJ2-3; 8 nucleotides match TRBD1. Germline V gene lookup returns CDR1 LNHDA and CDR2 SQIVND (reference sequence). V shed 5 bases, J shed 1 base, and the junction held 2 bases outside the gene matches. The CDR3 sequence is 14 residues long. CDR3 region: CASSPTGGTDTQYF. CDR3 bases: TGTGCCAGTAGTCCGACAGGGGGCACAGATACGCAGTATTTT.